The sequence of this T cell receptor (beta chain) was determined in a study of cytotoxic CD8 clonotypes in ibrutinib-treated CLL. V shed 5 bases and J 4 bases; nucleotides not matched to a gene: 4. This CDR3 is built from 15 residues. Germline V gene lookup returns CDR1 SGHVS and CDR2 FQNEAQ. Clones were sequenced by immunoSEQ multiplex PCR, and TCRdb holds only the in-frame ones, with some missing. The data hold about 84,000 clones, with around 83% observed a single time. The sequence was obtained from a human donor with chronic lymphocytic leukemia. The chain uses TRBV7-8 and TRBJ2-1, with 11 nucleotides matching TRBD2. The source material was PBMCs, sampled before ibrutinib treatment. CDR3 in DNA: TGTGCCAGCAGCCGAGGACTAGCGGGTTACAATGAGCAGTTCTTC. It translates to CASSRGLAGYNEQFF. Full variable domain (outside the CDR3, taken from reference TRBV7-8 and TRBJ2-1): GAGVSQSPRYKVAKRGQDVALRCDPISGHVSLFWYQQALGQGPEFLTYFQNEAQLDKSGLPSDRFFAERPEGSVSTLKIQRTQQEDSAVYLCASSRGLAGYNEQFFGPGTRLTVL.